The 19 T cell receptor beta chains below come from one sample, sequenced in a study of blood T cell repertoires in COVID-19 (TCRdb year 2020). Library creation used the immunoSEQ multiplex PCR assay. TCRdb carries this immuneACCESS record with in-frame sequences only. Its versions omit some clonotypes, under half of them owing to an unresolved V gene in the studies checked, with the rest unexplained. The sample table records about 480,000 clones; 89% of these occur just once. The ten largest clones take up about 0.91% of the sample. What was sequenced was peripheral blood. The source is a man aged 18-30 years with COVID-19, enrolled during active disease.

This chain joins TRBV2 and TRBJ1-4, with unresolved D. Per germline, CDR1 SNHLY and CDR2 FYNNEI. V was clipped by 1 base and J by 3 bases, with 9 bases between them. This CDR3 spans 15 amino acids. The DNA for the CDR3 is TGTGCCAGCAGTGAAGTGGGAGTTCCTAATGAAAAACTGTTTTTT. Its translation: CASSEVGVPNEKLFF.

CDR3 sequence reads: CSASRAQGYYGYTF. DNA of the CDR3: TGCAGTGCTAGTCGTGCACAGGGGTACTATGGCTACACCTTC. The gene calls are TRBV20-1 and TRBJ1-2, with 7 bases that match TRBD1. V lost 3 bases and J lost 3; bases outside the gene matches: 7. The CDR3 loop spans 14 amino acids. Per germline, CDR1 DFQATT and CDR2 SNEGSKA (reference sequence).

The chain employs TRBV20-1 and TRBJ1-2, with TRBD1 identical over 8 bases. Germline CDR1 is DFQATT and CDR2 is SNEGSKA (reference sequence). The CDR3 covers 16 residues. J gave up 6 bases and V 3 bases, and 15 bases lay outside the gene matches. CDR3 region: CSASLQGAGLGDGYTF. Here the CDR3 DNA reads TGCAGTGCTAGTCTGCAGGGGGCCGGATTAGGGGATGGCTACACCTTC.

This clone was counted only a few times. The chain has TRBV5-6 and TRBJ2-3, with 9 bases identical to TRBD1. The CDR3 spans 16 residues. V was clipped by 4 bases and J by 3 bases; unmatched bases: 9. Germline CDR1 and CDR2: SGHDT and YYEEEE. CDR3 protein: CASSPNAGTGTDTQYF. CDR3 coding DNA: TGTGCCAGCAGCCCGAACGCCGGGACAGGGACAGATACGCAGTATTTT.

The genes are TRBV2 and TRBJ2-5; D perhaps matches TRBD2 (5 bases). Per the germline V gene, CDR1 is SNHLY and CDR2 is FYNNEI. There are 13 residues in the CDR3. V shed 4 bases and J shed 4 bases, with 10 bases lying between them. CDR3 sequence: CASSVRGSETQYF. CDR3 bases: TGTGCCAGCAGTGTTCGGGGATCAGAGACCCAGTACTTC.

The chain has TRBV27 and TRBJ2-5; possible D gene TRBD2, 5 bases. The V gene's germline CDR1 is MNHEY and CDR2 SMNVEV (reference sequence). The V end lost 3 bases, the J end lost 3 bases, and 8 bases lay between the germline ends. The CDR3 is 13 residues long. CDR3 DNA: TGTGCCAGCAGTTTGTGGGGAGAAGAGACCCAGTACTTC. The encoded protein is CASSLWGEETQYF.

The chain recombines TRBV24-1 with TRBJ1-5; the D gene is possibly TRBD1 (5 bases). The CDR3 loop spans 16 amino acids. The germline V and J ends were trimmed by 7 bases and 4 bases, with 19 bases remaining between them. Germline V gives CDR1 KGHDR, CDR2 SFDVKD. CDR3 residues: CATSPTGGQGNQPQHF. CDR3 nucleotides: TGTGCCACCAGCCCGACGGGAGGTCAGGGTAATCAGCCCCAGCATTTT.

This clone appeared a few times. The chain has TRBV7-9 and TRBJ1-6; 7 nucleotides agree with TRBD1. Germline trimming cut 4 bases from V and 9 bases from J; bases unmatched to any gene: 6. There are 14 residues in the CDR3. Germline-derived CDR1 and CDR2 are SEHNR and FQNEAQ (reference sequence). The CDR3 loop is CASSSGGGGSPLHF. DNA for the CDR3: TGTGCCAGCAGCTCCGGAGGGGGCGGTTCACCCCTCCACTTT.

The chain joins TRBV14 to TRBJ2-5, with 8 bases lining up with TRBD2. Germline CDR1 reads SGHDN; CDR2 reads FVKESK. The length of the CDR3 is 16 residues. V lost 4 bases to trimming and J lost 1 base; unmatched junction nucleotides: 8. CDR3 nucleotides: TGTGCCAGCAGCCTAAGATACGGACTAGCCCAAGAGACCCAGTACTTC. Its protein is CASSLRYGLAQETQYF.

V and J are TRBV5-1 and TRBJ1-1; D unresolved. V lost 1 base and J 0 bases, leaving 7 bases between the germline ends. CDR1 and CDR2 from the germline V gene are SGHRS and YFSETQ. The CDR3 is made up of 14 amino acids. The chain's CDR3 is CASSLTGLNTEAFF. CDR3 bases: TGCGCCAGCAGCTTGACGGGATTGAACACTGAAGCTTTCTTT.

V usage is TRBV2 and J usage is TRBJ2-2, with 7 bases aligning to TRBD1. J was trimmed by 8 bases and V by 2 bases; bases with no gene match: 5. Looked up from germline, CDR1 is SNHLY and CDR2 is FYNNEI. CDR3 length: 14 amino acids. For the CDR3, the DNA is TGTGCCAGCAGTGAACAGAGGGGGCAAGGGGAGCTGTTTTTT. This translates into CASSEQRGQGELFF.

For the CDR3, the DNA is TGTGCCAGCAAGGGAGGGACAGGGTACATCGGGGAGCTGTTTTTT. This translates into CASKGGTGYIGELFF. This chain joins TRBV6-5 and TRBJ2-2; 9 nucleotides align to TRBD1. Trimming cost V 7 bases and J 7 bases; bases outside gene matches: 10. Germline values: CDR1 MNHEY, CDR2 SVGAGI. The CDR3 length is 15 residues.

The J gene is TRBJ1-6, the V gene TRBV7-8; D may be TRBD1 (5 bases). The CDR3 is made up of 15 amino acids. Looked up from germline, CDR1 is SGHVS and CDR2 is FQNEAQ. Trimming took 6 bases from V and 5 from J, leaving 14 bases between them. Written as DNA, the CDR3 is TGTGCCAGCAGGCCGCAGGGCCCTCATAATTCACCCCTCCACTTT. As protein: CASRPQGPHNSPLHF. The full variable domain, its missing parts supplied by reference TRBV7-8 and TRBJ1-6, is GAGVSQSPRYKVAKRGQDVALRCDPISGHVSLFWYQQALGQGPEFLTYFQNEAQLDKSGLPSDRFFAERPEGSVSTLKIQRTQQEDSAVYLCASRPQGPHNSPLHFGNGTRLTVT.

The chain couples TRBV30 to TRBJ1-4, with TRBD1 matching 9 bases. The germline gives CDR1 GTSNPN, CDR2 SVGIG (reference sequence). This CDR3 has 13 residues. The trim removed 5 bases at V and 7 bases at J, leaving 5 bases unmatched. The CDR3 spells CAWGGQGAEKLFF. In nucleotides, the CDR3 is TGTGCCTGGGGGGGACAGGGAGCTGAAAAACTGTTTTTT.

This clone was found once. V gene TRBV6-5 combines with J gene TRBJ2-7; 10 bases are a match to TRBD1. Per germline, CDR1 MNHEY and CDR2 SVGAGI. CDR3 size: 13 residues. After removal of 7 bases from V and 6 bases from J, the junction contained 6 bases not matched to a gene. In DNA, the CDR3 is TGTGCCAGCACAGGGACAGGGGCCGGCGAGCAGTACTTC. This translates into CASTGTGAGEQYF.

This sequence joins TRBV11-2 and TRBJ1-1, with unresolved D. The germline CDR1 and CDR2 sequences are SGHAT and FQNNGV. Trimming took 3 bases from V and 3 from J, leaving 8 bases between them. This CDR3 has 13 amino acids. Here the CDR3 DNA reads TGTGCCAGCAGCTTGTCCTATGACACTGAAGCTTTCTTT. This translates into CASSLSYDTEAFF.

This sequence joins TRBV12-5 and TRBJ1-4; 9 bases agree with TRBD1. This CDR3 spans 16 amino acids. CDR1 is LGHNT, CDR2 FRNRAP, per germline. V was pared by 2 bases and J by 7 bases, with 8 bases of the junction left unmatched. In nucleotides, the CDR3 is TGTGCTAGTGGTTTGATAAACAGGGGGCGAGGTGAAAAACTGTTTTTT. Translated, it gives CASGLINRGRGEKLFF.

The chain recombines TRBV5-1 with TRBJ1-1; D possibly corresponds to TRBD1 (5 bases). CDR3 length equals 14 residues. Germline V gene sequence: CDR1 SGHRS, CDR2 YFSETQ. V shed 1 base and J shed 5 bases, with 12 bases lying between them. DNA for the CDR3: TGCGCCAGCAGCTTGAAGGGAGGGGCGACTGAAGCTTTCTTT. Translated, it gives CASSLKGGATEAFF.

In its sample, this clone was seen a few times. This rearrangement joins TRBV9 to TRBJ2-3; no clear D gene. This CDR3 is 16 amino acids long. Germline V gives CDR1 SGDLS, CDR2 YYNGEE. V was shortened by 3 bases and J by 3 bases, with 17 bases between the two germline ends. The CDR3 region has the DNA TGTGCCAGCAGCGCCGGTGTTCGAGCCCCTACAGATACGCAGTATTTT. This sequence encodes CASSAGVRAPTDTQYF.